This T cell receptor (beta chain) was sequenced during a study of early T cells in non-severe SARS-CoV-2 infection (dated by TCRdb to 2020 to 2023). About the full investigation: Bulk RNA from unsorted whole blood was used for TCR sequencing, so alpha and beta chains could not be paired. What the work shows at the level of the full study, not this receptor alone: VDJdb matching was skewed toward anti-spike CD8 responses and likely underestimated virus-specific expansions, missing private and CD4 specificities.

In its sample, this clonotype was seen many times. The antigen it recognizes is unknown. The record has no base qualities; no much larger clone is one base away. A case-control design nested within a healthcare worker cohort in London, UK, was used, with weekly nasopharyngeal swab PCR tests and blood sampling performed. Healthcare workers were recruited during the week of the UK lockdown, between 23 and 31 March 2020, and followed weekly for up to 16 weeks. The library was obtained by 5' RACE. Sequencing used a NextSeq 500. To correct for sequencing error and PCR bias, the TCR library protocol tagged individual cDNA molecules with unique molecular identifiers. Sequencing covered both TCR alpha and beta chains, and within each sample the abundances of alpha and beta sequences were tightly co-correlated. Regarding the original processing steps: V gene, J gene and CDR3 annotation of TCR sequences was performed with Decombinator V4. TCRs were defined as expanded if a significant change between any two time points was detected under a Poisson model with p below 0.0001. Abundances of TCRs were expressed as counts per million after normalisation to the total number of TCRs sequenced in each sample. TRAV1-2 paired with TRAJ12, TRAJ20 or TRAJ33 defined MAIT TCRs, while TRAV10 paired with TRAJ18 defined iNKT TCRs. A search of VDJdb, accessed on 1 November 2021, was run for TCRs annotated to CMV, EBV and SARS-CoV-2, with TCRs annotated for multiple antigens excluded. The public reads were reprocessed in TCRdb via fastp at Q25 and MiXCR, keeping in-frame beta chains. All rows with the same CDR3 protein become a single entry with the most common DNA and genes. These V and J calls derive from TCRdb rather than the authors' analysis. Present in this sample are about 30,000 distinct CDR3 sequences, approximately 5.2% of which were seen just once. The ten largest clonotypes hold approximately 13% of the sample.

The CDR3 holds 12 amino acids from the cysteine to the phenylalanine. Only the CDR3 DNA is retained, 36 bases long and in frame from the first base. The junction carries 12 bases between V and J, which are trimmed by 6 bases and 6 bases respectively. For CDR1 and CDR2, the germline V gene lists LGHNT and FRNRAP. Material for sequencing was whole blood. This receptor was taken from an adult who was a healthcare worker with PCR-confirmed SARS-CoV-2 infection or an uninfected control (not recorded which). This chain joins TRBV12-5 to TRBJ2-7; a tentative D match to TRBD2 spans 7 bases. The CDR3 region: CASGRGAPEQYF. The nucleotides read TGTGCTAGTGGACGGGGGGCCCCCGAGCAGTACTTC.